This T cell receptor (beta chain) was identified in a study of blood T cell repertoires in COVID-19. Study details: Material from acute and convalescent COVID-19 was sourced from the United States, Italy and Spain.

Assignment of participants to cohorts was predicated upon participant-reported clinical history. Donors of Cohort 3 who recovered were those that had two negative PCRs, clearance, or symptom resolution. In the original analysis: Reference gene primer amplification gave estimated nucleated cell counts. Generated by immunoSEQ multiplex PCR, the TCRdb table keeps only in-frame clones and is missing some. V, J and clone size derive from that table, while D and trimming were established from the DNA sequence. The data show about 150,000 clones, with around 80% seen just once and about 7.2% held by the top ten. The CDR3 runs 16 residues. V lost 0 bases to trimming and J lost 6 bases; unmatched junction nucleotides: 2. From germline, CDR1 is MNHEY and CDR2 SVGAGI.

The chain employs TRBV6-5 and TRBJ2-2; 12 positions match TRBD2. Sequencing used PBMCs or T cells enriched from blood (not recorded which). The receptor comes from a man over 45 who had recovered from COVID-19. CDR3 amino acids: CASSYSRLAGAGELFF. CDR3 DNA: TGTGCCAGCAGTTACTCGAGACTAGCGGGGGCCGGGGAGCTGTTTTTT.